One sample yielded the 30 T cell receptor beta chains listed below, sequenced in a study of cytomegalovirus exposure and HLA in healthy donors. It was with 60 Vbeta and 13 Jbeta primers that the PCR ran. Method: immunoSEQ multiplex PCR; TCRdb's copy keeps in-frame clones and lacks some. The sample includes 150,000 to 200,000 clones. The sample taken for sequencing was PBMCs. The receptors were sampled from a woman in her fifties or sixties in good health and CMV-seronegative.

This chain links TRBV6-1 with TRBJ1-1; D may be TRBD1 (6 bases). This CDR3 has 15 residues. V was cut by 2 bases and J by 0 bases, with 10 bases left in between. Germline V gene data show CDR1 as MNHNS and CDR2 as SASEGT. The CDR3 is CASSEPRQVNTEAFF. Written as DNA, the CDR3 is TGTGCCAGCAGTGAACCGCGACAGGTGAACACTGAAGCTTTCTTT.

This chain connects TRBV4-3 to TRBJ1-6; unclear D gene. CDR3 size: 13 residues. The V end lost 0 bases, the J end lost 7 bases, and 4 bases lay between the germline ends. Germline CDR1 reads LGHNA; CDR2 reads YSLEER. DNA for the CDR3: TGCGCCAGCAGCCAAGATATAAATTCACCCCTCCACTTT. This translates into CASSQDINSPLHF.

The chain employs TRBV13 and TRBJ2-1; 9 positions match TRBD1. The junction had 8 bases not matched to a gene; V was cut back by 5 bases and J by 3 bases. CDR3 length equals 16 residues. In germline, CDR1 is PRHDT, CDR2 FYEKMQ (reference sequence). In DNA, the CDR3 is TGTGCCAGCAGCCCGACGGGGGACAGGGACTACAATGAGCAGTTCTTC. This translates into CASSPTGDRDYNEQFF. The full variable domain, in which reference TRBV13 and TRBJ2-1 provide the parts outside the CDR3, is AAGVIQSPRHLIKEKRETATLKCYPIPRHDTVYWYQQGPGQDPQFLISFYEKMQSDKGSIPDRFSAQQFSDYHSELNMSSLELGDSALYFCASSPTGDRDYNEQFFGPGTRLTVL.

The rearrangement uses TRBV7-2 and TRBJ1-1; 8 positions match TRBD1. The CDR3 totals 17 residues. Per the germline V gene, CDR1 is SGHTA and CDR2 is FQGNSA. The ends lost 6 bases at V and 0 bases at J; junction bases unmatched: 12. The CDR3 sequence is CASRELTGAVLNTEAFF. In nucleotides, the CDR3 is TGTGCCAGCAGGGAATTGACAGGGGCGGTTCTGAACACTGAAGCTTTCTTT.

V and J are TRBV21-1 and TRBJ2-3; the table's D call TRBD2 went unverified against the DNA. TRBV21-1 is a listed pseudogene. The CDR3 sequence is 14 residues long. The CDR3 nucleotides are TGTGCCAGCAAACTGGCTAGCGGGGGAGATACGCAGTATTTT. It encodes CASKLASGGDTQYF.

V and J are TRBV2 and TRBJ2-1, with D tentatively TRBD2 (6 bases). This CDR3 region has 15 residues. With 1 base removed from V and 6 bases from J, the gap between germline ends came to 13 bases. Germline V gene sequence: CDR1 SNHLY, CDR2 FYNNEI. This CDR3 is CASSEGSSVGNEQFF. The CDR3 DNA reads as TGTGCCAGCAGTGAAGGGTCTAGCGTAGGCAATGAGCAGTTCTTC. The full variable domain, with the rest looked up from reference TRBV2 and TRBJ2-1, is EPEVTQTPSHQVTQMGQEVILRCVPISNHLYFYWYRQILGQKVEFLVSFYNNEISEKSEIFDDQFSVERPDGSNFTLKIRSTKLEDSAMYFCASSEGSSVGNEQFFGPGTRLTVL.

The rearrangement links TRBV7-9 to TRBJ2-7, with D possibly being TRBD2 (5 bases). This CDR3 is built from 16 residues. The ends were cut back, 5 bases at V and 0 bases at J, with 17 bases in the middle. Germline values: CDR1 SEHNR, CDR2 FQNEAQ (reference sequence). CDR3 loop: CASSPFETGSSYEQYF. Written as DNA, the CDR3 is TGTGCCAGCAGCCCCTTCGAAACGGGGTCCTCCTACGAGCAGTACTTC.

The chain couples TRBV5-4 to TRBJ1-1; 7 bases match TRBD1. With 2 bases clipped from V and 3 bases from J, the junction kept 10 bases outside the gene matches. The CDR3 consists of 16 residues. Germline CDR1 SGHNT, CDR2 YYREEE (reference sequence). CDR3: CASSFTTGEVDTEAFF. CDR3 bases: TGTGCCAGCAGCTTTACCACAGGGGAAGTGGACACTGAAGCTTTCTTT.

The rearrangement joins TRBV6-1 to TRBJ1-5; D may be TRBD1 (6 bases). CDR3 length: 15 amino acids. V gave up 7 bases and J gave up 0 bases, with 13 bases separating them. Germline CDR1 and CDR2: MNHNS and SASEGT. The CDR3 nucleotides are TGTGCCAGCACCCTAGGGGGGGATAGCAATCAGCCCCAGCATTTT. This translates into CASTLGGDSNQPQHF.

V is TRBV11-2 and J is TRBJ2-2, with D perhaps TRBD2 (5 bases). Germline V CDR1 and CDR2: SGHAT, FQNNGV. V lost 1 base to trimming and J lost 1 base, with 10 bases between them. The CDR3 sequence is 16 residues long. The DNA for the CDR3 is TGTGCCAGCAGCTTAGTGGGAGCCTGGAACACCGGGGAGCTGTTTTTT. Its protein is CASSLVGAWNTGELFF. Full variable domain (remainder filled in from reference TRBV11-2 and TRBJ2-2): EAGVAQSPRYKIIEKRQSVAFWCNPISGHATLYWYQQILGQGPKLLIQFQNNGVVDDSQLPKDRFSAERLKGVDSTLKIQPAKLEDSAVYLCASSLVGAWNTGELFFGEGSRLTVL.

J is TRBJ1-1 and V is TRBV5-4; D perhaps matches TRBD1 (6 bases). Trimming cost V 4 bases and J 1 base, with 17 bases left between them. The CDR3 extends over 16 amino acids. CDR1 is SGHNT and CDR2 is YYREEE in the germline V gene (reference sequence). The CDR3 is CASSPIVTGTNTEAFF. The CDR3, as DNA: TGTGCCAGCAGCCCTATTGTGACAGGCACGAACACTGAAGCTTTCTTT.

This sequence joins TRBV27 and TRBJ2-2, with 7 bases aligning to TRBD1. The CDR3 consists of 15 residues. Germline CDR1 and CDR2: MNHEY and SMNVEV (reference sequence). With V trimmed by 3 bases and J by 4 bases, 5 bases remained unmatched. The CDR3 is CASSLGDRVTGELFF. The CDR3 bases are TGTGCCAGCAGTTTGGGGGACAGAGTCACCGGGGAGCTGTTTTTT.

CDR3 bases: TGTGCCAGCAGCGATGACCTACTAGTAGAGACCCAGTACTTC. Protein sequence: CASSDDLLVETQYF. The rearrangement links TRBV5-6 to TRBJ2-5, with a weak D call TRBD2 (5 bases). This CDR3 contains 14 residues. The germline V gene has CDR1 SGHDT and CDR2 YYEEEE. V was shortened by 4 bases and J by 4 bases, with 14 bases between the two germline ends.

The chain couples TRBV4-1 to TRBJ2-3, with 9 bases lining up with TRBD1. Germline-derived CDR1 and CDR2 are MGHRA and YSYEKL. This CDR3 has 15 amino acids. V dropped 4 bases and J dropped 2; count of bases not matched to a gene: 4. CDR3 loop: CASSRDRVFTDTQYF. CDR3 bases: TGCGCCAGCAGCCGGGACAGGGTCTTCACAGATACGCAGTATTTT.

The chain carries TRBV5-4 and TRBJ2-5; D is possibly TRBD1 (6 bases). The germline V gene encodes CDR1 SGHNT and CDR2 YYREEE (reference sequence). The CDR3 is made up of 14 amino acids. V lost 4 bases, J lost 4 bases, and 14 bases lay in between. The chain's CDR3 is CASSHMGTIETQYF. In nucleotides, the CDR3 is TGTGCCAGCAGCCATATGGGGACAATAGAGACCCAGTACTTC.

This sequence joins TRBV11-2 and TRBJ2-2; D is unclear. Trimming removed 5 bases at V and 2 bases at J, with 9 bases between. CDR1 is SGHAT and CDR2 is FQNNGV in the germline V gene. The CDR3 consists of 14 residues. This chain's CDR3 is CASSPDLNTGELFF. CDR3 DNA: TGTGCCAGCAGCCCCGACTTAAACACCGGGGAGCTGTTTTTT.

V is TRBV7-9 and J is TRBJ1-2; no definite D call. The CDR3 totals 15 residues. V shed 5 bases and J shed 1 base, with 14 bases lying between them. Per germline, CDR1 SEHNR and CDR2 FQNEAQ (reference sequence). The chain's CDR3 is CASSPSSRVNYGYTF. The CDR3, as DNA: TGTGCCAGCAGCCCCAGCTCCCGGGTTAACTATGGCTACACCTTC.

The CDR3 coding sequence is TGCGCCAGCAGTTTCCAGGGGAATACCTACGAGCAGTACTTC. Residues: CASSFQGNTYEQYF. The genes are TRBV5-1 and TRBJ2-7, with TRBD1 as a possible D gene (6 bases). The V end lost 5 bases, the J end lost 2 bases, and 14 bases lay between the germline ends. The CDR3 totals 14 residues. Germline V gives CDR1 SGHRS, CDR2 YFSETQ.

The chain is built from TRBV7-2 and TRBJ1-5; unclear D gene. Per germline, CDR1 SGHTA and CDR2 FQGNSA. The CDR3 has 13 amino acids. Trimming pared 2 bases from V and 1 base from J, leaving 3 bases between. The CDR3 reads CASSLRSNQPQHF. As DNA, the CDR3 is TGTGCCAGCAGCTTACGGAGCAATCAGCCCCAGCATTTT. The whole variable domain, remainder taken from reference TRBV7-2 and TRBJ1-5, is GAGVSQSPSNKVTEKGKDVELRCDPISGHTALYWYRQSLGQGLEFLIYFQGNSAPDKSGLPSDRFSAERTGGSVSTLTIQRTQQEDSAVYLCASSLRSNQPQHFGDGTRLSIL.

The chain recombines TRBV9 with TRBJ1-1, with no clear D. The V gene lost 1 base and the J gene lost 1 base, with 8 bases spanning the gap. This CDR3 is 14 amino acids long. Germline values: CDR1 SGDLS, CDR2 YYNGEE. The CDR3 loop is CASSVLTTNTEAFF. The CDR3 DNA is TGTGCCAGCAGCGTACTAACCACGAACACTGAAGCTTTCTTT.

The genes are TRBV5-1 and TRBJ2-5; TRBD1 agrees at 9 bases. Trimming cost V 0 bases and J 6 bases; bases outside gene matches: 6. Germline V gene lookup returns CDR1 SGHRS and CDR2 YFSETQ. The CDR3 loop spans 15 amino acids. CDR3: CASSLGGQGVKTQYF. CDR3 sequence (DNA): TGCGCCAGCAGCTTGGGGGGACAGGGCGTTAAGACCCAGTACTTC.

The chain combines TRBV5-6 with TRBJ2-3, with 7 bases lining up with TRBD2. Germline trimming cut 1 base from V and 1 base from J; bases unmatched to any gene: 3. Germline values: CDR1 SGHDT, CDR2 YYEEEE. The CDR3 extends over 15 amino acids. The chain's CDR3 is CASSLWLAGTDTQYF. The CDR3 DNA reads TGTGCCAGCAGCTTGTGGCTAGCGGGCACAGATACGCAGTATTTT.

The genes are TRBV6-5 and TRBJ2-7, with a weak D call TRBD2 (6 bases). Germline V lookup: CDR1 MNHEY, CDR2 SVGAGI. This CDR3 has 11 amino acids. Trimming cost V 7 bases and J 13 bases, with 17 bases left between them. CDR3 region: CASTAGGTPYF. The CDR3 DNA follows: TGTGCCAGCACCGCGGGCGGGACTCCTTACTTC.

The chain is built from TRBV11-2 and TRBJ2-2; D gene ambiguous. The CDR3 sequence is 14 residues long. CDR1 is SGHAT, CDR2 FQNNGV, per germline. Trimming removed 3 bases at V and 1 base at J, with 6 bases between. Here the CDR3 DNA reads TGTGCCAGCAGCTTTCGGGTGAACACCGGGGAGCTGTTTTTT. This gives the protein CASSFRVNTGELFF.

In nucleotides, the CDR3 is TGTGCCAGCAGCATGAGGGGGTTGGACCATGGCTACACCTTC. This sequence encodes CASSMRGLDHGYTF. This sequence joins TRBV5-4 and TRBJ1-2, with D possibly matching TRBD1 (6 bases). The germline V gene has CDR1 SGHNT and CDR2 YYREEE (reference sequence). The CDR3 length is 14 residues. Trimming removed 4 bases at V and 6 bases at J, with 16 bases between.

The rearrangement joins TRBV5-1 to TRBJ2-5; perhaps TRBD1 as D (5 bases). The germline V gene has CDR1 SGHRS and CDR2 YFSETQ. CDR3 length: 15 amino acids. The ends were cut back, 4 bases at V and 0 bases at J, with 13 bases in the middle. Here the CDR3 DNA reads TGCGCCAGCAGCCACATGATGACAGACCAAGAGACCCAGTACTTC. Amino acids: CASSHMMTDQETQYF.

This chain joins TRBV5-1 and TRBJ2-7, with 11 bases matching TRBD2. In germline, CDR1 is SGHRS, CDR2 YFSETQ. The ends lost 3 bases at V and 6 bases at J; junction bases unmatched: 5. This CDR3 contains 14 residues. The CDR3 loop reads CASSSRLAGGEQYF. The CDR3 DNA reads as TGCGCCAGCAGCTCGAGGCTAGCGGGAGGCGAGCAGTACTTC.

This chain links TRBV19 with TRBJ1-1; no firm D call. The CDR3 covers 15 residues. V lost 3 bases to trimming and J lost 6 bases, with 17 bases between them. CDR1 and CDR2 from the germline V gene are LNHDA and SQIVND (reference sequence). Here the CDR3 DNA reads TGTGCCAGTAGTATGCGGCTGCGGCTCCGGTCTGAAGCTTTCTTT. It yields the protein CASSMRLRLRSEAFF.

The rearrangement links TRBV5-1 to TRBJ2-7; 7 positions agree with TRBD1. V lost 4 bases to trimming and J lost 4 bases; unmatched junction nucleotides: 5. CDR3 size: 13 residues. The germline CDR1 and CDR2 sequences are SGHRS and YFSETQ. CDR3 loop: CASSKRDSYEQYF. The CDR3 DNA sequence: TGCGCCAGCAGCAAGAGGGACAGTTACGAGCAGTACTTC.

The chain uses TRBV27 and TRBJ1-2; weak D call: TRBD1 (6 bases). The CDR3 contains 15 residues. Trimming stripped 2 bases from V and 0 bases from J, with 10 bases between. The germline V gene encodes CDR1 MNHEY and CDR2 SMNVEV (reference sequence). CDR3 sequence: CASSLKSGANYGYTF. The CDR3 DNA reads TGTGCCAGCAGTTTAAAGTCAGGGGCTAACTATGGCTACACCTTC.